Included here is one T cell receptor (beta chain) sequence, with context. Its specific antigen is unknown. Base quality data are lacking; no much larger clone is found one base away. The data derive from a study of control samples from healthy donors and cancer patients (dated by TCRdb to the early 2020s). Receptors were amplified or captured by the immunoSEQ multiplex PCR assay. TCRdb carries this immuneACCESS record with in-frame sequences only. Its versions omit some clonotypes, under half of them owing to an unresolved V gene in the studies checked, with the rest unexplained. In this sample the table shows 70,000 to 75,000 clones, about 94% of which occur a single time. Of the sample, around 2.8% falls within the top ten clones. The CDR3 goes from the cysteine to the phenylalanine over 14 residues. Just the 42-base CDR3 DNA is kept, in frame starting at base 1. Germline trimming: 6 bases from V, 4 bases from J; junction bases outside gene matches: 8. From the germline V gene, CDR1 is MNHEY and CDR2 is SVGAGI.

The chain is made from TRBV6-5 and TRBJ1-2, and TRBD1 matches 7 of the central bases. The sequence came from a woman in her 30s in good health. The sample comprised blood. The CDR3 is CASRPPGQSYGYTF. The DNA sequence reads TGTGCCAGCAGGCCTCCGGGACAGAGCTATGGCTACACCTTC.